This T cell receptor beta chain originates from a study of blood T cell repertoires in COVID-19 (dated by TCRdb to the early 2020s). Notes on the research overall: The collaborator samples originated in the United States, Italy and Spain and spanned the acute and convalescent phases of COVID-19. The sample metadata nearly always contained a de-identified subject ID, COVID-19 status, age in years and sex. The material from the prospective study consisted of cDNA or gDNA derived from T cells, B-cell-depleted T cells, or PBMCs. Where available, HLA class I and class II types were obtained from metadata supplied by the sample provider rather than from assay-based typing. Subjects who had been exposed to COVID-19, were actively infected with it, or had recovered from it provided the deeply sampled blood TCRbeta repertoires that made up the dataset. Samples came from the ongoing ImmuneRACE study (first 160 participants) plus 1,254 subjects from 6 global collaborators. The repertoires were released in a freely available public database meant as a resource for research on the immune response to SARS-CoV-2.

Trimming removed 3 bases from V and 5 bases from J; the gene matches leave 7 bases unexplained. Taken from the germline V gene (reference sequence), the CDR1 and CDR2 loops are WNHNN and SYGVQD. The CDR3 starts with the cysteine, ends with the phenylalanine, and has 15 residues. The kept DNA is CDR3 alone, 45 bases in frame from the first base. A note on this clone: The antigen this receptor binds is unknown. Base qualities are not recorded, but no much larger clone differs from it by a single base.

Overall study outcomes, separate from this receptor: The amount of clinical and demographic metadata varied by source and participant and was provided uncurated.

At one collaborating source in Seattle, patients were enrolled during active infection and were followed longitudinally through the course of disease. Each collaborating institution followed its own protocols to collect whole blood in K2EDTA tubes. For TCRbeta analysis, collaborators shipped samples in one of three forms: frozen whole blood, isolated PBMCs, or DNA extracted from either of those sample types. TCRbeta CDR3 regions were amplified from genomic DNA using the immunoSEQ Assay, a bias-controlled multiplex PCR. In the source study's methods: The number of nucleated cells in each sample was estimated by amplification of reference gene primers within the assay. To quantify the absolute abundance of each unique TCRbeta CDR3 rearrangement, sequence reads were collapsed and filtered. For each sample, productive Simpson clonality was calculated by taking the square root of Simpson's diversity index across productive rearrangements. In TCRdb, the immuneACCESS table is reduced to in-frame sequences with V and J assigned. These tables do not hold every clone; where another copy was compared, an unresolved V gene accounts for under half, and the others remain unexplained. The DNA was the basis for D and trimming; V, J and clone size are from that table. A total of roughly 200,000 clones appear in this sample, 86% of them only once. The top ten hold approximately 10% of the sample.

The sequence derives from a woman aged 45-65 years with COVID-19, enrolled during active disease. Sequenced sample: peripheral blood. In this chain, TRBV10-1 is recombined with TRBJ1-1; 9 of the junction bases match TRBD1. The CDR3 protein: CASSDTGGEGTEAFF. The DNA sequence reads TGCGCCAGCAGTGACACAGGGGGCGAGGGAACTGAAGCTTTCTTT.